Presented here are 20 T cell receptor beta chains from one specimen sequenced in a study of T cell repertoires in aging, cancer and after chemotherapy. The template was genomic DNA from peripheral blood, not RNA. Multiplex touch-down PCR with TRB-A/B primers amplified rearranged V-D-J TRB sequences. TCRdb re-called the multiplex PCR reads with MiXCR, one entry per CDR3 protein. In the table there are about 760 distinct CDR3 sequences, around 29% of which are singletons. Sample: blood. The source of these receptors is a human donor with a solid tumor.

The rearrangement links TRBV11-2 to TRBJ1-5, with TRBD1 matching over 7 bases. This CDR3 is 13 amino acids long. Germline-derived CDR1 and CDR2 are SGHAT and FQNNGV. V was clipped by 3 bases and J by 7 bases; unmatched bases: 3. CDR3 nucleotides: TGTGCCAGCAGCTTCGGGACAGAGCAGCCCCAGCATTTT. Protein product: CASSFGTEQPQHF.

This clonotype is labeled as large. V usage is TRBV29-1 and J usage is TRBJ1-3; weak D call: TRBD1 (5 bases). The germline V gene encodes CDR1 SQVTM and CDR2 ANQGSEA. V shed 3 bases and J shed 3 bases, with 12 bases lying between them. The CDR3 runs 14 residues. The CDR3 sequence: CSVDGSQGGNTIYF. The CDR3 DNA reads TGCAGCGTTGATGGGAGTCAGGGTGGAAACACCATATATTTT.

This clonotype appeared a few times. CDR3 DNA: TGCGCCAGCAGCCAAGAGGGATTCACAGGTTCAGATACGCAGTATTTT. It codes for CASSQEGFTGSDTQYF. The chain employs TRBV4-3 and TRBJ2-3, with D possibly being TRBD1 (5 bases). The CDR3 sequence is 16 residues long. Germline CDR1 LGHNA, CDR2 YSLEER. Between the trimmed V and J ends, which lost 0 bases and 4 bases, there was a span of 14 bases.

The genes are TRBV19 and TRBJ2-3; a possible D gene is TRBD2 (8 bases). The CDR3 spans 14 residues. V gave up 9 bases and J gave up 3 bases, with 16 bases separating them. The germline CDR1 and CDR2 sequences are LNHDA and SQIVND (reference sequence). CDR3 sequence reads: CASQGVAGTDTQYF. DNA of the CDR3: TGTGCCAGCCAGGGGGTAGCGGGAACAGATACGCAGTATTTT.

In this sample, this clonotype turned up a few times. The chain links TRBV5-1 to TRBJ2-2, with D perhaps TRBD2 (7 bases). The CDR3 is made up of 14 amino acids. CDR1 is SGHRS, CDR2 YFSETQ, per germline. Between the trimmed V and J ends, which lost 2 bases and 4 bases, there was a span of 9 bases. The CDR3 region has the DNA TGCGCCAGCAGCTTCGGGGGGCCCACCGGGGAGCTGTTTTTT. This gives the protein CASSFGGPTGELFF.

V usage is TRBV7-2 and J usage is TRBJ2-1, with D perhaps matching TRBD2 (5 bases). This CDR3 comprises 14 residues. Germline CDR1 SGHTA, CDR2 FQGNSA. The V gene lost 3 bases and the J gene lost 5 bases, with 11 bases spanning the gap. The CDR3 spells CASSLGGSNNEQFF. For the CDR3, the DNA is TGTGCCAGCAGCTTGGGCGGGTCTAACAATGAGCAGTTCTTC.

The chain links TRBV18 to TRBJ2-7; TRBD2 matches 11 bases. CDR3 size: 15 residues. Germline CDR1 and CDR2: KGHSH and LQKENI. V shed 3 bases and J 4 bases; nucleotides not matched to a gene: 5. The CDR3 DNA is TGTGCCAGCTCACCGGAGAGGACTAGCGGGTACGAGCAGTACTTC. It codes for CASSPERTSGYEQYF.

By frequency in the sample, this clonotype is large (0.1 to 1%). The rearrangement links TRBV14 to TRBJ1-1; D perhaps matches TRBD1 (5 bases). Germline V gene data show CDR1 as SGHDN and CDR2 as FVKESK. This CDR3 is 14 amino acids long. Trimming removed 3 bases from V and 4 bases from J, with 12 bases in between. The CDR3 nucleotides read TGTGCCAGCAGCCAGGAAGACAGACGCACTGAAGCTTTCTTT. The encoded protein is CASSQEDRRTEAFF.

This clonotype was found a few times. This chain's CDR3 is CASSLSGSSGYEQFF. CDR3 nucleotides: TGTGCCAGCAGCCTCAGCGGGAGTTCTGGCTATGAGCAGTTCTTC. The J gene is TRBJ2-1, the V gene TRBV7-3, with 8 bases matching TRBD2. The CDR3 covers 15 residues. CDR1 and CDR2 from the germline V gene are SGHTA and FQGTGA. With V trimmed by 5 bases and J by 8 bases, 11 bases remained unmatched.

The chain's CDR3 is CASSLQGKETQYF. The CDR3 DNA is TGTGCCAGCAGCTTACAGGGGAAGGAGACCCAGTACTTC. The gene calls are TRBV11-2 and TRBJ2-5; TRBD1 might be the D (6 bases). Per germline, CDR1 SGHAT and CDR2 FQNNGV. Between the trimmed V and J ends, which lost 2 bases and 5 bases, there was a span of 9 bases. The CDR3 runs to 13 residues.

In its sample, this clonotype is large (0.1 to 1%). The gene calls are TRBV6-2 or TRBV6-3 and TRBJ2-3, with a tentative D call TRBD1 (5 bases). The germline gives CDR1 MNHEY, CDR2 SVGEGT. Trimming took 1 base from V and 4 from J, leaving 12 bases between them. This CDR3 comprises 15 residues. DNA of the CDR3: TGTGCCAGCAGTTACTTGGACACACGGGCAGATACGCAGTATTTT. It specifies CASSYLDTRADTQYF.

This clonotype is large (0.1 to 1%) by share. The V and J genes are TRBV7-2 and TRBJ1-2, with unresolved D. This CDR3 contains 13 residues. Germline V lookup: CDR1 SGHTA, CDR2 FQGNSA. V gave up 3 bases and J gave up 3 bases, with 8 bases separating them. The CDR3 bases are TGTGCCAGCAGCTTCGCGAGGGACTATGGCTACACCTTC. This encodes CASSFARDYGYTF.

V is TRBV11-3 and J is TRBJ2-1; D might be TRBD2 (6 bases). From germline, CDR1 is SGHNT and CDR2 YENEEA. The CDR3 runs 13 residues. Trimming pared 4 bases from V and 7 bases from J, leaving 11 bases between. The CDR3 loop reads CASSYGTVNEQFF. As DNA, the CDR3 is TGTGCCAGCAGCTACGGGACTGTTAATGAGCAGTTCTTC.

This rearrangement joins TRBV6-5 to TRBJ2-5; perhaps TRBD1 as D (6 bases). Trimming removed 6 bases from V and 1 base from J, with 9 bases in between. The CDR3 is 13 residues long. CDR1 and CDR2 from the germline V gene are MNHEY and SVGAGI. CDR3 in amino acids: CASRTGSQETQYF. The DNA of the CDR3 is TGTGCCAGCAGGACAGGAAGCCAAGAGACCCAGTACTTC.

This clonotype has just a few counts. The genes are TRBV27 and TRBJ2-1; D might be TRBD2 (6 bases). This CDR3 is built from 14 residues. Germline CDR1 and CDR2: MNHEY and SMNVEV (reference sequence). V lost 1 base to trimming and J lost 4 bases, with 8 bases between them. The chain's CDR3 is CASSLFGGYNEQFF. The CDR3 region has the DNA TGTGCCAGCAGTTTATTCGGGGGTTACAATGAGCAGTTCTTC.

Only one count was recorded for this clonotype. V gene TRBV29-1 combines with J gene TRBJ2-3; 9 nucleotides align to TRBD2. The CDR3 loop spans 14 amino acids. The trim removed 4 bases at V and 2 bases at J, leaving 4 bases unmatched. Germline CDR1 is SQVTM and CDR2 is ANQGSEA. The chain's CDR3 is CSVVTSGPTDTQYF. DNA for the CDR3: TGCAGCGTTGTTACTAGCGGGCCCACAGATACGCAGTATTTT.

The chain combines TRBV6-5 with TRBJ2-7; maybe TRBD2 (5 bases). V lost 5 bases, J lost 3 bases, and 8 bases lay in between. CDR3 size: 12 residues. CDR1 is MNHEY and CDR2 is SVGAGI in the germline V gene. The CDR3 sequence: CASSQTSYEQYF. The DNA of the CDR3 is TGTGCCAGCAGTCAAACTAGCTACGAGCAGTACTTC.

This clonotype is large in the sample. The CDR3 sequence is CASSDSSGRDTQYF. The CDR3 nucleotides are TGTGCCAGCAGCGACAGTTCGGGACGAGATACGCAGTATTTT. The chain employs TRBV7-9 and TRBJ2-3; perhaps D is TRBD1 or TRBD2 (5 bases each). V lost 5 bases and J lost 5, with 14 bases in between. This CDR3 region has 14 residues. Germline values: CDR1 SEHNR, CDR2 FQNEAQ (reference sequence). Looking up the rest from reference TRBV7-9 and TRBJ2-3 gives the full variable domain: DTGVSQNPRHKITKRGQNVTFRCDPISEHNRLYWYRQTLGQGPEFLTYFQNEAQLEKSRLLSDRFSAERPKGSFSTLEIQRTEQGDSAMYLCASSDSSGRDTQYFGPGTRLTVL.

The chain joins TRBV2 to TRBJ1-1; D gene uncertain. V gave up 6 bases and J gave up 8 bases, with 10 bases separating them. The germline gives CDR1 SNHLY, CDR2 FYNNEI. The CDR3 consists of 11 residues. The CDR3 nucleotides read TGTGCCAGCAGGGGAGGAGGAGAAGCTTTCTTT. Translating it yields CASRGGGEAFF.

This clonotype qualifies as large. The chain has TRBV20-1 and TRBJ2-1; D is possibly TRBD1 or TRBD2 (5 bases each). Trimming removed 6 bases at V and 6 bases at J, with 18 bases between. The CDR3 length is 14 residues. Per germline, CDR1 DFQATT and CDR2 SNEGSKA (reference sequence). The CDR3 is CSASRGAPTNEQFF. The DNA for the CDR3 is TGCAGTGCCTCACGAGGGGCGCCTACCAATGAGCAGTTCTTC.